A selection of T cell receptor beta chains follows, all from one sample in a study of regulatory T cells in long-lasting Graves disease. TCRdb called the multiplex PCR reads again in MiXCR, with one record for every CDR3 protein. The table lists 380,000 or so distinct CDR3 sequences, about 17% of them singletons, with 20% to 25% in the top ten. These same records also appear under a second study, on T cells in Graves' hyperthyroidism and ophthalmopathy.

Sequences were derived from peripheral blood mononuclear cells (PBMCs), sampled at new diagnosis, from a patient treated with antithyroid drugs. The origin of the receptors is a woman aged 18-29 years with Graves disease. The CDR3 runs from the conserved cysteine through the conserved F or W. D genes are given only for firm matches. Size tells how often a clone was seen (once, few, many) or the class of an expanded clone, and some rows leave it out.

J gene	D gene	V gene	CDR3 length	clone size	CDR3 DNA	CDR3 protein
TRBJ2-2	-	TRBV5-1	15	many	TGCGCCAGCAGCTTGGCGGCAGGGAACACCGGGGAGCTGTTTTTT	CASSLAAGNTGELFF
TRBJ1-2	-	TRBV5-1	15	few	TGCGCCAGCAGCTGGACAACCACTGCTAACTATGGCTACACCTTC	CASSWTTTANYGYTF
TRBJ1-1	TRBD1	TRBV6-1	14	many	TGTGCCAGCAGGAGCGACAGGGCTAACACTGAAGCTTTCTTT	CASRSDRANTEAFF
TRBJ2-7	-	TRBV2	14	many	TGTGCCAGCAGTGAAAACAATGGGGACTACGAGCAGTACTTC	CASSENNGDYEQYF
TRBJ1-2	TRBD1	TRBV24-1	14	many	TGTGCCACCAGTGACCGGGACAGGGGGCATGGCTACACCTTC	CATSDRDRGHGYTF
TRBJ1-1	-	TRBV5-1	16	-	TGCGCCAGCAGCTTGTGGGGTGGGGGATTGAACACTGAAGCTTTCTTT	CASSLWGGGLNTEAFF
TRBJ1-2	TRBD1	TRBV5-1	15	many	TGCGCCAGCAGCCCGTGGGACAGGGAGAACTATGGCTACACCTTC	CASSPWDRENYGYTF
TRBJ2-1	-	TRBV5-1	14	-	TGCGCCAGCAGCTTGCAAGCAGGAGACAATGAGCAGTTCTTC	CASSLQAGDNEQFF
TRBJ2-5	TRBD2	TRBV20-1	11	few	TGCAGTGGTCGGGGGGGCGAGACCCAGTACTTC	CSGRGGETQYF
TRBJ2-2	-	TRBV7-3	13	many	TGTGCCAGCAGCTTAATTCCAAACGGGGAGCTGTTTTTT	CASSLIPNGELFF
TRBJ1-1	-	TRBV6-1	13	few	TGTGCCAGCAGCCGGACAGAGAGCACTGAAGCTTTCTTT	CASSRTESTEAFF
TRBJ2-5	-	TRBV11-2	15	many	TGTGCCAGCAGCTCGGCTCGGGGGAAGGCCGAGACCCAGTACTTC	CASSSARGKAETQYF
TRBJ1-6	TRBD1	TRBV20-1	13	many	TGCAGTGCTAGAGGACAGGGGTATTCACCCCTCCACTTT	CSARGQGYSPLHF
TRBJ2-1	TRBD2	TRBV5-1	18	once	TGTGCCAGCAGCCCTAGCCCCGGGACTAGCGGATTCTACAATGAGCAGTTCTTC	CASSPSPGTSGFYNEQFF
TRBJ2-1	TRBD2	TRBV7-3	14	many	TGTGCCAGCAGCCAGCAGCGGGGGGTCGATGAGCAGTTCTTC	CASSQQRGVDEQFF
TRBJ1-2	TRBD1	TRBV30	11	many	TGTGCCTGGGGACAGGACTATGGCTACACCTTC	CAWGQDYGYTF
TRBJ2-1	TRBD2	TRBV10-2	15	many	TGCGCCAGCAGTGGTAGCGGGAGGTTGGGCAATGAGCAGTTCTTC	CASSGSGRLGNEQFF
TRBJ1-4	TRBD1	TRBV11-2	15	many	TGTGCCAGCAGCTTAGACAGGGGGCCTAATGAAAAACTGTTTTTT	CASSLDRGPNEKLFF
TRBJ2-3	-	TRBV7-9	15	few	TGTGCCAGCCCCTCGAAAGGGGGGGCGACAGATACGCAGTATTTT	CASPSKGGATDTQYF
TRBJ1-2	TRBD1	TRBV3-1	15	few	TGTGCCAGCAGCGAGCTTACAGGGGCGTCGGGTGGCTACACCTTC	CASSELTGASGGYTF
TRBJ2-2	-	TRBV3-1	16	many	TGTGCCAGCAGCCAAGTCCTCAGGACGATGACCGGGGAGCTGTTTTTT	CASSQVLRTMTGELFF
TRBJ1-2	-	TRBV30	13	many	TGTGCCTGGAGTTTTGGTGGCAGCGCCTCTCACACCTTC	CAWSFGGSASHTF
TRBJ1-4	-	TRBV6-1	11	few	TGTGCCAGCACCGGAGGGTCAAGCCTGTTTTTT	CASTGGSSLFF
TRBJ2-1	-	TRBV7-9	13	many	TGTGCCAGCAGCTGGGGCTCCCAAGGTGAGCAGTTCTTC	CASSWGSQGEQFF
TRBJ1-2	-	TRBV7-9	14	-	TGTGCCAGCAGCCAGCCCAAGGATAACTATGGCTACACCTTC	CASSQPKDNYGYTF
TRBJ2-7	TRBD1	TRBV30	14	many	TGTGCCTGGAGTGTAAGAGACAGGGGCTACGAGCAGTACTTC	CAWSVRDRGYEQYF
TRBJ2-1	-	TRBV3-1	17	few	TGTGCCAGCAGCCAAAATTTCCTGGGGGGGCGAGGGAATGAGCAGTTCTTC	CASSQNFLGGRGNEQFF
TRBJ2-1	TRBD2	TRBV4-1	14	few	TGCGCCAGCAGCAAAGCGGGGGTGTGGGATGAGCAGTTCTTC	CASSKAGVWDEQFF
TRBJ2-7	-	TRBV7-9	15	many	TGTGCCAGCAGCCCATTTGGAGCGAACTCCTACGAGCAGTACTTC	CASSPFGANSYEQYF
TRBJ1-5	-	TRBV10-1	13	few	TGCGCCAGCAGTGAACAAAGCAATCAGCCCCAGCATTTT	CASSEQSNQPQHF
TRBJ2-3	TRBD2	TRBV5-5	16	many	TGTGCCAGCAGCTTGGCTAGCGGGGGGGCCACAGATACGCAGTATTTT	CASSLASGGATDTQYF
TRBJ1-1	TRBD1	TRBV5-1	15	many	TGCGCCAGCAGCTTGGAGGTCGGGACAGAGCATGAAGCTTTCTTT	CASSLEVGTEHEAFF
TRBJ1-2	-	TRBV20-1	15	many	TGCAGTGCTTCACCTGGTCGGATCGAGGACTATGGCTACACCTTC	CSASPGRIEDYGYTF
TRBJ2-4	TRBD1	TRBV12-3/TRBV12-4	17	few	TGTGCCAGCAGTACAGGGGACCGAACCAAAGACACAGACATTCAGTACTTC	CASSTGDRTKDTDIQYF
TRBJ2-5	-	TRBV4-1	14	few	TGCGCCAGCAGCCAAGGGGACGTTGCACCCCCCCAGTACTTC	CASSQGDVAPPQYF
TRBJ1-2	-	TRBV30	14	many	TGTGCCTGGAGTAACGCCGGGCGGAACTATGGCTACACCTTC	CAWSNAGRNYGYTF
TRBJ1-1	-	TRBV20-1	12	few	TGCAGTGCTAGCCCCAGCAGCCCTGAAGCTCTCTTT	CSASPSSPEALF
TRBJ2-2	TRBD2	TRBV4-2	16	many	TGTGCCAGCAGCCAAGACTTAGCGGGAGTCTCCGGGGAGCTGTTTTTT	CASSQDLAGVSGELFF
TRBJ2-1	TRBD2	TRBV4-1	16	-	TGCGCCAGCAGCCAAGAACTAGCGGGAGGGTACAATGAGCAGTTCTTC	CASSQELAGGYNEQFF
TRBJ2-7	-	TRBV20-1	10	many	TGCAGTGCTAGGATCACCGAGCAGTACTTC	CSARITEQYF
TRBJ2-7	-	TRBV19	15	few	TGTGCCAGTAGTATAGGGTCGGATAGCTCCTACGAGCAGTACTTC	CASSIGSDSSYEQYF
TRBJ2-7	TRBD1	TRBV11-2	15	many	TGTGCCAGCAGCTTAGGGGACAGGGATACCCACGAGCAGTACTTC	CASSLGDRDTHEQYF
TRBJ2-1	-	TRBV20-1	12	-	TGCAGTGCTAGAGATAAAAGGGATGAGCAGTTCTTC	CSARDKRDEQFF
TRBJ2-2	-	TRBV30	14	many	TGTGCCTGGATGGGACCGGGGAGAACCGGGGAGCTGTTTTTT	CAWMGPGRTGELFF
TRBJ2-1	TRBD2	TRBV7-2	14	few	TGTGCCAGCGAGGGACTACCAAGACCCAATGAGCAGTTCTTC	CASEGLPRPNEQFF
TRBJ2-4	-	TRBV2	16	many	TGTGCCAGCAGTGAACTAGGGGTTGTAGCCAAAAACATTCAGTACTTC	CASSELGVVAKNIQYF
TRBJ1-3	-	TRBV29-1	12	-	TGCAGCGTTGGTGGGTTGGGAAACACCATATATTTT	CSVGGLGNTIYF
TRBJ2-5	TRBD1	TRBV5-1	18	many	TGCGCCAGCAGCTTGGCAACGCCGGCTGGGACAGGAGGACAGACCCAGTACTTC	CASSLATPAGTGGQTQYF
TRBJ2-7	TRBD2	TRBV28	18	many	TGTGCCAGCAGTTTACTGGGACTAGCGGAACCCAAGAACTACGAGCAGTACTTC	CASSLLGLAEPKNYEQYF
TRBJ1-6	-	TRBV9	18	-	TGTGCCAGCAGCGTAGGGACAGAAACTCGCTCCTATAATTCACCCCTCCACTTT	CASSVGTETRSYNSPLHF
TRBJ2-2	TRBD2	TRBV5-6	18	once	TGTGCCAGCAGCCCGAACCTGACTAGCGGGAGTAGAGATGGGGAGCTGTTTTTT	CASSPNLTSGSRDGELFF
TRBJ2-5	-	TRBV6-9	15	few	TGTGCCAGCAGTTTAGGAGCCCGGACCCAAGAGACCCAGTACTTC	CASSLGARTQETQYF
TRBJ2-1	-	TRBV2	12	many	TGTGCCAGCAGGGAACCCAGCAATGAGCAGTTCTTC	CASREPSNEQFF
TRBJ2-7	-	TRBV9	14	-	TGTGCCAGCAGCGTAGAGGTAGGGAACTACGAGCAGTACTTC	CASSVEVGNYEQYF
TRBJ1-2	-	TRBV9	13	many	TGTGCCAGCAGCCCTGAAAATAACTATGGCTACACCTTC	CASSPENNYGYTF
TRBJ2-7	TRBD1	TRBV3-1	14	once	TGTGCCAGCAGCAGACGGGACAGCCAAACCGAGCAGTACTTC	CASSRRDSQTEQYF
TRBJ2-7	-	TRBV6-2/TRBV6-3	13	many	TGTGCCAGCAGCTACACAGGGTCTCTCGAGCAGTACTTC	CASSYTGSLEQYF